A single sample is the source of the 25 T cell receptor beta chains below, sequenced in a study of blood T cell repertoires in COVID-19. Sequenced by immunoSEQ multiplex PCR; TCRdb stores in-frame clones only, minus some. Among some 62,000 clones listed, under 85% were seen once. The sequenced material came from peripheral blood. The source of these receptors is a woman aged 80 or older with active or convalescent COVID-19.

The chain carries TRBV15 and TRBJ2-3; 12 nucleotides line up with TRBD2. This CDR3 comprises 16 residues. V shed 1 base and J 4 bases; nucleotides not matched to a gene: 3. Germline-derived CDR1 and CDR2 are LNHNV and YYDKDF (reference sequence). The CDR3 sequence is CATSRVTSGGSDTQYF. CDR3 DNA sequence: TGTGCCACCAGCAGAGTCACTAGCGGGGGGTCAGATACGCAGTATTTT. Full variable domain (remainder filled in from reference TRBV15 and TRBJ2-3): DAMVIQNPRYQVTQFGKPVTLSCSQTLNHNVMYWYQQKSSQAPKLLFHYYDKDFNNEADTPDNFQSRRPNTSFCFLDIRSPGLGDTAMYLCATSRVTSGGSDTQYFGPGTRLTVL.

The CDR3 spells CASGRDSYYGYTF. CDR3 nucleotide sequence: TGTGCCAGCGGGCGGGACAGTTACTATGGCTACACCTTC. The chain carries TRBV6-6 and TRBJ1-2; 7 positions agree with TRBD1. The germline gives CDR1 MNHNY, CDR2 SVGAGI (reference sequence). This CDR3 contains 13 residues. J was trimmed by 3 bases and V by 8 bases; bases with no gene match: 6.

The V call is TRBV7-6, the J call TRBJ2-1, with TRBD2 matching over 11 bases. The CDR3 is 14 amino acids. CDR1 and CDR2 (germline): SGHVS, FNYEAQ. J gave up 10 bases and V 5 bases, and 7 bases lay outside the gene matches. The CDR3 nucleotides are TGTGCCAGCAGCAACCCGGGACTAGCGGAAGAGCAGTTCTTC. Its translation: CASSNPGLAEEQFF.

This clone was counted a few times. This sequence joins TRBV7-2 and TRBJ2-7; 10 positions match TRBD2. The CDR3 contains 17 residues. With 2 bases clipped from V and 0 bases from J, the junction kept 7 bases outside the gene matches. Per germline, CDR1 SGHTA and CDR2 FQGNSA. The CDR3 reads CASSLRSSGGPSYEQYF. DNA for the CDR3: TGTGCCAGCAGCTTAAGGTCTAGCGGGGGACCCTCCTACGAGCAGTACTTC.

The chain combines TRBV27 with TRBJ1-1, with D tentatively TRBD1 (6 bases). The CDR3 covers 14 residues. CDR1 is MNHEY, CDR2 SMNVEV, per germline (reference sequence). Trimming took off 7 bases at V and 6 bases at J, with 18 bases between the two ends. The CDR3 sequence is CASIPWTAGSEAFF. Written as DNA, the CDR3 is TGTGCCAGCATCCCTTGGACAGCGGGATCTGAAGCTTTCTTT.

This clone was recorded at least ten times. This chain joins TRBV5-6 and TRBJ1-2, with TRBD1 as a possible D gene (5 bases). V was clipped by 3 bases and J by 4 bases, with 10 bases between them. The CDR3 has 13 residues. CDR1 SGHDT and CDR2 YYEEEE come from the germline V gene. CDR3: CASSSGLFYGYTF. The DNA for the CDR3 is TGTGCCAGCAGCTCGGGACTGTTCTATGGCTACACCTTC.

This clone was found once. V usage is TRBV18 and J usage is TRBJ2-3; D remains unclear. This CDR3 spans 12 amino acids. CDR1 KGHSH and CDR2 LQKENI come from the germline V gene. Trimming cost V 6 bases and J 0 bases, with 4 bases left between them. CDR3 protein: CASSSSTDTQYF. Here the CDR3 DNA reads TGTGCCAGCTCGTCTAGCACAGATACGCAGTATTTT.

This clone was detected a few times. The V and J genes are TRBV15 and TRBJ1-1; 7 nucleotides match TRBD1. The CDR3 is 17 residues long. The germline gives CDR1 LNHNV, CDR2 YYDKDF (reference sequence). Losses at the gene ends were 1 base for V and 1 base for J; bases not matched to a gene: 9. The CDR3, as DNA: TGTGCCACCAGCAGAGCGACAGGGTATAGGGGGAACACTGAAGCTTTCTTT. Translated, it gives CATSRATGYRGNTEAFF.

The table lists this clone with a few counts. The chain joins TRBV5-5 to TRBJ2-5; 11 nucleotides line up with TRBD1. V lost 5 bases and J lost 4; bases outside the gene matches: 7. The CDR3 extends over 15 amino acids. Germline-derived CDR1 and CDR2 are SGHKS and YYEKEE (reference sequence). This CDR3 is CASRQKDRGPETQYF. CDR3 nucleotide sequence: TGTGCCAGCAGACAAAAGGACAGGGGGCCAGAGACCCAGTACTTC. Based on the CDR3 plus reference TRBV5-5 and TRBJ2-5, the full variable domain is DAGVTQSPTHLIKTRGQQVTLRCSPISGHKSVSWYQQVLGQGPQFIFQYYEKEERGRGNFPDRFSARQFPNYSSELNVNALLLGDSALYLCASRQKDRGPETQYFGPGTRLLVL.

This chain joins TRBV5-8 and TRBJ1-3, with a tentative D call TRBD1 (5 bases). The CDR3 consists of 15 residues. CDR1 and CDR2 (germline): SGHTS, YDEGEE. Trimming took off 5 bases at V and 0 bases at J, with 12 bases between the two ends. CDR3 coding DNA: TGTGCCAGCAGTTCACCAGGGATCTCTGGAAACACCATATATTTT. This encodes CASSSPGISGNTIYF.

J is TRBJ2-5 and V is TRBV20-1, with 8 positions matching TRBD2. The junction had 7 bases not matched to a gene; V was cut back by 3 bases and J by 1 base. CDR1 is DFQATT, CDR2 SNEGSKA, per germline (reference sequence). CDR3 length: 15 residues. DNA of the CDR3: TGCAGTGCTAGTGTACCGGGGGGGCTCCAAGAGACCCAGTACTTC. Encoded protein: CSASVPGGLQETQYF.

The chain links TRBV19 to TRBJ2-5; D might be TRBD1 (6 bases). Per germline, CDR1 LNHDA and CDR2 SQIVND (reference sequence). CDR3 length: 14 residues. Trimming took 3 bases from V and 5 from J, leaving 13 bases between them. CDR3 DNA sequence: TGTGCCAGTAGTATCAAGGGGGTCTGGGAGACCCAGTACTTC. It translates to CASSIKGVWETQYF.

This clone was detected only a few times. The chain recombines TRBV6-1 with TRBJ1-6, with D uncertain. This CDR3 is built from 15 residues. Germline CDR1 reads MNHNS; CDR2 reads SASEGT. V was shortened by 1 base and J by 8 bases, with 12 bases between the two germline ends. The chain's CDR3 is CASSEVGSLDSPLHF. The CDR3 coding sequence is TGTGCCAGCAGTGAAGTGGGGAGCCTTGATTCACCCCTCCACTTT.

This chain joins TRBV25-1 and TRBJ2-2, with TRBD1 matching 9 bases. The germline V gene encodes CDR1 MGHDK and CDR2 SYGVNS. The CDR3 loop spans 16 amino acids. The J segment lost 5 bases and the V segment lost 0 bases, leaving 4 bases of the junction unmatched. CDR3 nucleotide sequence: TGTGCCAGCAGTGAATATGGGACAGGGAGAACCGGGGAGCTGTTTTTT. It is translated as CASSEYGTGRTGELFF.

V gene TRBV30 combines with J gene TRBJ1-1; 7 bases line up with TRBD1. The junction had 9 bases not matched to a gene; V was cut back by 2 bases and J by 6 bases. Germline loops: CDR1 GTSNPN, CDR2 SVGIG (reference sequence). The CDR3 totals 14 residues. CDR3 DNA: TGTGCCTGGAGTAAAGGGGGCGGGATACCTGAAGCTTTCTTT. Its translation: CAWSKGGGIPEAFF.

The chain couples TRBV15 to TRBJ2-1, with TRBD2 identical over 8 bases. This CDR3 region has 14 residues. Germline V CDR1 and CDR2: LNHNV, YYDKDF (reference sequence). The CDR3 DNA is TGTGCTTCTGGGCCGGGACTAGACACCCCTGAGCAGTTCTTC. Encoded protein: CASGPGLDTPEQFF.

This chain uses TRBV10-3 with TRBJ1-5; the match to TRBD1 covers 8 bases. The CDR3 runs 14 residues. V lost 6 bases, J lost 3 bases, and 4 bases stayed unmatched. Germline values: CDR1 ENHRY, CDR2 SYGVKD. The CDR3 nucleotides are TGTGCCATCAGCCCGGGACAGGACAATCAGCCCCAGCATTTT. Its protein is CAISPGQDNQPQHF.

The genes are TRBV9 and TRBJ2-5; the D gene is possibly TRBD1 (7 bases). Germline V gene lookup returns CDR1 SGDLS and CDR2 YYNGEE. Deletions cut 3 bases from V and 5 bases from J, with 17 bases between. This CDR3 contains 15 residues. The CDR3 DNA follows: TGTGCCAGCAGCGCCGGCGGGACAGAGGGGGAGACCCAGTACTTC. Translation gives CASSAGGTEGETQYF.

This clone was recorded only once. This chain connects TRBV19 to TRBJ1-1, with 8 bases matching TRBD1. The CDR3 covers 16 residues. Germline assignment: CDR1 LNHDA and CDR2 SQIVND (reference sequence). The junction had 9 bases not matched to a gene; V was cut back by 4 bases and J by 2 bases. CDR3 coding DNA: TGTGCCAGTAGTAAAAGATCCAGGGGGCGAAACACTGAAGCTTTCTTT. Translating gives CASSKRSRGRNTEAFF.

V usage is TRBV6-5 and J usage is TRBJ1-4; no firm D call. Germline values: CDR1 MNHEY, CDR2 SVGAGI. This CDR3 region has 14 residues. V lost 6 bases and J 2 bases, leaving 10 bases between the germline ends. CDR3 residues: CASSVWRTNEKLFF. CDR3 DNA sequence: TGTGCCAGCAGCGTCTGGAGGACTAATGAAAAACTGTTTTTT.

The V and J genes are TRBV2 and TRBJ1-1; D perhaps matches TRBD1 (6 bases). V lost 6 bases, J lost 6 bases, and 20 bases lay in between. The V gene's germline CDR1 is SNHLY and CDR2 FYNNEI. The CDR3 totals 15 residues. For the CDR3, the DNA is TGTGCCAGCAGGCGTCTTACAGGGTTTTCGGCTGAAGCTTTCTTT. This encodes CASRRLTGFSAEAFF.

The CDR3 here is CASSLADSYSSYEQYF. As DNA, the CDR3 is TGCGCCAGCAGCTTGGCCGACAGTTATTCTTCCTACGAGCAGTACTTC. The chain recombines TRBV5-1 with TRBJ2-7; D possibly corresponds to TRBD1 (5 bases). This CDR3 is built from 16 residues. V was clipped by 0 bases and J by 1 base, with 14 bases between them. CDR1 is SGHRS and CDR2 is YFSETQ in the germline V gene.

The V and J genes are TRBV11-2 and TRBJ1-2; 8 bases line up with TRBD1. CDR3 length: 13 residues. Germline CDR1 and CDR2: SGHAT and FQNNGV. J lost 3 bases, V lost 5 bases, and 2 bases had no gene match. DNA of the CDR3: TGTGCCAGCAGCCCGACAGGGGACTATGGCTACACCTTC. This gives the protein CASSPTGDYGYTF.

The chain couples TRBV5-1 to TRBJ1-5; D is perhaps TRBD1 (6 bases). Looked up from germline, CDR1 is SGHRS and CDR2 is YFSETQ. V gave up 4 bases and J gave up 9 bases, with 14 bases separating them. This CDR3 has 13 residues. The CDR3 DNA is TGCGCCAGCAGCCAGACAGGCCCATGGCCCCAGCATTTT. Its protein is CASSQTGPWPQHF.

The chain employs TRBV6-5 and TRBJ1-2; 7 bases match TRBD1. This CDR3 is 15 amino acids long. V lost 7 bases, J lost 8 bases, and 16 bases stayed unmatched. Germline CDR1 reads MNHEY; CDR2 reads SVGAGI. CDR3 nucleotides: TGTGCCAGCATAGCGGACTCTGGCTGGGACAGCGGCTACACCTTC. It translates to CASIADSGWDSGYTF.